The next 20 T cell receptor beta chains were all read from a single sample in a study of CD8+CD57+ T cells in acquired aplastic anemia (dated by TCRdb to the late 2010s). Sequencing relied on an Illumina HiSeq 2000. TCR beta VDJ combination and CDR3 sequence profiling used genomic DNA as the template. The public reads were reprocessed in TCRdb via fastp at Q25 and MiXCR, keeping in-frame beta chains. Duplicate CDR3 protein sequences are folded into a single record with the most common DNA and genes. This sample has 300,000 or so distinct CDR3 sequences in its table, and roughly 50% of those were observed once. The ten largest clones represent 8% of the sample. Input material: sorted CD4+, CD8+, or CD8+CD57+ T cells (not recorded which) from PBMCs. The receptors were gathered from a human donor with severe aplastic anemia or a healthy control (not recorded which).

As for this clonotype: At one of its ends the junction is not consistent with the germline gene, which may arise from a read error. CDR3 sequence (DNA): TGTGCCAGCAGTTTTAGCGGGGCAGAGACCCAGTACTTC. This sequence encodes CASSFSGAETQYF. The rearrangement links TRBV10-3 to TRBJ2-5, with 8 nucleotides matching TRBD2. This CDR3 comprises 13 residues. The germline V gene encodes CDR1 ENHRY and CDR2 SYGVKD.

The rearrangement uses TRBV10-3 and TRBJ2-7; D unclear. The germline gives CDR1 ENHRY, CDR2 SYGVKD. Deletions cut 3 bases from V and 6 bases from J, with 15 bases between. CDR3 length: 14 residues. The CDR3, as DNA: TGTGCCATCAGTGACCCGGACCCCTCCCGCGAGCAGTACTTC. This gives the protein CAISDPDPSREQYF.

The CDR3 loop is CAISGLGNEQFF. CDR3 DNA sequence: TGTGCCATCAGTGGTCTGGGGAATGAGCAGTTCTTC. This chain connects TRBV10-3 to TRBJ2-7, with D hard to call. The end of the DNA is better explained by TRBJ2-1, so the J call may be wrong. The germline V gene has CDR1 ENHRY and CDR2 SYGVKD. CDR3 length: 12 residues.

This clonotype was counted many times. The rearrangement links TRBV20-1 to TRBJ1-1, with D possibly TRBD1 on 5 matching bases. Germline V gene lookup returns CDR1 DFQATT and CDR2 SNEGSKA (reference sequence). Trimming shortened V by 2 bases and J by 3 bases, and 13 bases separated the two germline ends. There are 14 residues in the CDR3. CDR3 region: CSARSGPGDTEAFF. CDR3 nucleotide sequence: TGCAGTGCTAGATCGGGGCCGGGGGACACTGAAGCTTTCTTT.

As for this clonotype: The junction and the germline gene differ at one end; a read error may be behind it. The chain couples TRBV24-1 to TRBJ2-7, with D possibly matching TRBD2 (6 bases). Per germline, CDR1 KGHDR and CDR2 SFDVKD. The CDR3 covers 12 residues. The CDR3 nucleotides are TGTGCCACCAGTCCCGGGGGATACGAGCGGTACTTC. It encodes CATSPGGYERYF.

V and J are TRBV10-3 and TRBJ2-6, with unresolved D. There are 17 residues in the CDR3. Germline assignment: CDR1 ENHRY and CDR2 SYGVKD. Trimming took 7 bases from V and 0 from J, leaving 16 bases between them. This CDR3 reads CAITGRPTDSGANVLTF. The CDR3 DNA reads as TGTGCCATCACAGGACGCCCTACGGACTCTGGGGCCAACGTCCTGACTTTC.

This clonotype was recorded at least ten times. The gene calls are TRBV20-1 and TRBJ1-2, with D perhaps matching TRBD1 (5 bases). Looked up from germline, CDR1 is DFQATT and CDR2 is SNEGSKA (reference sequence). This CDR3 has 15 residues. Trimming stripped 0 bases from V and 0 bases from J, with 11 bases between. CDR3 region: CSARDYTGANYGYTF. The CDR3 DNA sequence: TGCAGTGCTAGAGATTACACAGGAGCTAACTATGGCTACACCTTC.

The J gene is TRBJ2-7, the V gene TRBV25-1; 9 nucleotides align to TRBD2. CDR3 size: 14 residues. Germline V lookup: CDR1 MGHDK, CDR2 SYGVNS. J lost 6 bases, V lost 4 bases, and 7 bases had no gene match. DNA for the CDR3: TGTGCCAGCAGTGCTAGCGGGATCTTCTCCGAGCAGTACTTC. Its translation: CASSASGIFSEQYF.

This clonotype was recorded a few times. The chain is built from TRBV24-1 and TRBJ2-2; 15 bases are a match to TRBD2. J lost 2 bases, V lost 7 bases, and 4 bases had no gene match. This CDR3 contains 17 residues. Per the germline V gene, CDR1 is KGHDR and CDR2 is SFDVKD. Written as DNA, the CDR3 is TGTGCCACCAGAGGGACTAGCGGGGGGAGAAACACCGGGGAGCTGTTTTTT. Protein: CATRGTSGGRNTGELFF.

Concerning this clonotype itself: This may stem from a read error, because a much larger clone lies one nucleotide away. This sequence joins TRBV2 and TRBJ2-3, with 8 nucleotides matching TRBD2. Germline V gene sequence: CDR1 SNHLY, CDR2 FYNNEI. There are 16 residues in the CDR3. CDR3 DNA: TGTGCCAGCAGTAGTCCGGGACTAGAGTTGGTAGATGCGCAGTATTTT. It codes for CASSSPGLELVDAQYF.

The V gene is TRBV4-3, the J gene TRBJ1-4; 9 nucleotides align to TRBD1. V dropped 2 bases and J dropped 12; count of bases not matched to a gene: 10. Germline V lookup: CDR1 LGHNA, CDR2 YSLEER. This CDR3 region has 15 residues. CDR3 residues: CASSQRGTGPGELFF. The DNA of the CDR3 is TGCGCCAGCAGCCAAAGGGGGACAGGGCCAGGAGAACTGTTTTTT.

V and J are TRBV11-2 and TRBJ1-1, with D maybe TRBD1 (5 bases). Trimming removed 7 bases at V and 4 bases at J, with 22 bases between. CDR1 SGHAT and CDR2 FQNNGV come from the germline V gene. The CDR3 covers 16 residues. CDR3 sequence (DNA): TGTGCCAGCAAACCGTACTCGGCAGGGCTAGCCACTGAAGCTTTCTTT. This codes for CASKPYSAGLATEAFF. The entire variable domain, with the rest obtained from reference TRBV11-2 and TRBJ1-1, is as follows: EAGVAQSPRYKIIEKRQSVAFWCNPISGHATLYWYQQILGQGPKLLIQFQNNGVVDDSQLPKDRFSAERLKGVDSTLKIQPAKLEDSAVYLCASKPYSAGLATEAFFGQGTRLTVV.

The V and J genes are TRBV20-1 and TRBJ2-7; D may be TRBD1 or TRBD2 (5 bases each). The CDR3 runs to 13 residues. The germline V gene encodes CDR1 DFQATT and CDR2 SNEGSKA (reference sequence). V was pared by 4 bases and J by 4 bases, with 14 bases between. CDR3 residues: CSANGAGQYEQYF. DNA of the CDR3: TGCAGTGCTAACGGGGCAGGTCAATACGAGCAGTACTTC.

The chain employs TRBV5-4 and TRBJ2-3; 8 bases agree with TRBD1. After removal of 6 bases from V and 5 bases from J, the junction contained 11 bases not matched to a gene. The CDR3 has 15 amino acids. Looked up from germline, CDR1 is SGHNT and CDR2 is YYREEE (reference sequence). CDR3 in amino acids: CASTLSGGREDTQYF. For the CDR3, the DNA is TGTGCCAGCACCCTGTCAGGGGGCCGGGAAGATACGCAGTATTTT.

A word on this clonotype: Relative to the germline gene, one junction end is altered; a read error may explain this. The V gene is TRBV7-9, the J gene TRBJ1-6; D remains ambiguous. This CDR3 contains 14 residues. Per the germline V gene, CDR1 is SEHNR and CDR2 is FQNEAQ (reference sequence). In DNA form, the CDR3 reads TGTGCCAGCAGCATACGTGGGCTTAATTCATCCCTCCACTTT. It is translated as CASSIRGLNSSLHF.

This clonotype was seen repeatedly, ten times or more. The chain recombines TRBV5-4 with TRBJ2-6, with D perhaps TRBD1 or TRBD2 (5 bases each). The CDR3 is made up of 17 amino acids. Trimming removed 4 bases at V and 0 bases at J, with 14 bases between. Germline CDR1 is SGHNT and CDR2 is YYREEE (reference sequence). CDR3 coding DNA: TGTGCCAGCAGCCCTGGGACGTTTAGCTCTGGGGCCAACGTCCTGACTTTC. Translation: CASSPGTFSSGANVLTF.

This clonotype has only a few counts. CDR3 DNA sequence: TGTGCCACCAGTGATCCGGGGACAGGGGCGGAAGAGACCCAGTACTTC. Protein sequence: CATSDPGTGAEETQYF. The chain employs TRBV24-1 and TRBJ2-5; 10 bases line up with TRBD1. Germline trimming cut 3 bases from V and 3 bases from J; bases unmatched to any gene: 6. From germline, CDR1 is KGHDR and CDR2 SFDVKD. CDR3 length: 16 amino acids.

This clonotype appeared many times. The chain joins TRBV12-3 or TRBV12-4 to TRBJ2-4, with 8 bases that match TRBD2. The ends lost 7 bases at V and 8 bases at J; junction bases unmatched: 10. The CDR3 has 14 amino acids. CDR3 DNA: TGTGCCAGCACCGCGGGGCTCGGGAGGGACATTCAGTACTTC. Translation gives CASTAGLGRDIQYF.

The J gene is TRBJ1-1, the V gene TRBV5-1; 9 bases align to TRBD1. V gave up 3 bases and J gave up 4 bases; unmatched junction bases: 7. The CDR3 is 15 residues long. Germline V gives CDR1 SGHRS, CDR2 YFSETQ. CDR3 in amino acids: CASSSGTGLGTEAFF. The CDR3 DNA sequence: TGCGCCAGCAGCTCCGGGACAGGGCTCGGCACTGAAGCTTTCTTT. Supplemented by reference TRBV5-1 and TRBJ1-1, the full variable domain reads KAGVTQTPRYLIKTRGQQVTLSCSPISGHRSVSWYQQTPGQGLQFLFEYFSETQRNKGNFPGRFSGRQFSNSRSEMNVSTLELGDSALYLCASSSGTGLGTEAFFGQGTRLTVV.

The sample holds many counts of this clonotype. The chain couples TRBV6-6 to TRBJ2-5, with 9 bases fitting TRBD2. The CDR3 is 15 amino acids. Germline CDR1 and CDR2: MNHNY and SVGAGI (reference sequence). The junction had 6 bases not matched to a gene; V was cut back by 2 bases and J by 5 bases. CDR3 amino acids: CASSYVRGGRETQYF. CDR3 coding DNA: TGTGCCAGCAGTTACGTGCGGGGGGGCAGGGAGACCCAGTACTTC.